A single sample gave rise to the 16 T cell receptor beta chains below, sequenced in a study of cytomegalovirus exposure and HLA in healthy donors. The PCR made use of 60 Vbeta and 13 Jbeta primers. Clones were read by immunoSEQ multiplex PCR, and TCRdb kept only the in-frame ones, dropping some. The data hold tens of thousands of clones, with 45% to 55% observed a single time. The sequenced material came from PBMCs. The receptors were gathered from a middle-aged woman in good health and CMV-seropositive.

The genes are TRBV6-5 and TRBJ1-2; D unclear. This CDR3 comprises 14 residues. Trimming removed 2 bases from V and 3 bases from J, with 10 bases in between. CDR1 is MNHEY, CDR2 SVGAGI, per germline. The CDR3 loop is CASSYRERDYGYTF. The CDR3 DNA reads TGTGCCAGCAGTTACCGGGAACGGGACTATGGCTACACCTTC.

The rearrangement links TRBV21-1 to TRBJ2-3; the listed D gene, TRBD2, was not tested against the DNA. TRBV21-1 is a pseudogene locus. This CDR3 region has 15 residues. CDR3 sequence: CASSKRRGGTDTQYF. In nucleotides, the CDR3 is TGTGCCAGCAGCAAAAGGCGCGGGGGCACAGATACGCAGTATTTT.

The chain employs TRBV18 and TRBJ1-6; no firm D call. CDR3 length equals 13 residues. Germline V gene lookup returns CDR1 KGHSH and CDR2 LQKENI. V was cut by 6 bases and J by 4 bases, with 7 bases left in between. The CDR3 coding sequence is TGTGCCAGCTCGGCGGTATATAATTCACCCCTCCACTTT. It encodes CASSAVYNSPLHF.

This chain connects TRBV6-5 to TRBJ1-3; 7 bases line up with TRBD1. The J segment lost 0 bases and the V segment lost 9 bases, leaving 5 bases of the junction unmatched. Germline V gene lookup returns CDR1 MNHEY and CDR2 SVGAGI. The CDR3 is 14 amino acids. The CDR3 nucleotides are TGTGCCAGTTCGGGGACAGCCTCTGGAAACACCATATATTTT. Translation: CASSGTASGNTIYF.

The chain carries TRBV27 and TRBJ1-6; 7 positions match TRBD1. The CDR3 length is 16 residues. CDR1 and CDR2 (germline): MNHEY, SMNVEV (reference sequence). After removal of 5 bases from V and 5 bases from J, the junction contained 9 bases not matched to a gene. CDR3 sequence: CASSRQGGGDNSPLHF. The CDR3 DNA reads TGTGCCAGCAGTCGACAGGGTGGAGGGGATAATTCACCCCTCCACTTT.

The gene calls are TRBV9 and TRBJ2-7, with a possible D match to TRBD2 (7 bases). Trimming stripped 0 bases from V and 6 bases from J, with 16 bases between. Germline V gives CDR1 SGDLS, CDR2 YYNGEE. This CDR3 is 15 amino acids long. CDR3 in DNA: TGTGCCAGCAGCGTAGGTGGGGGGGCCACCTTCGAGCAGTACTTC. Translated: CASSVGGGATFEQYF.

This clone was detected only a few times. The V and J genes are TRBV15 and TRBJ1-2; possibly TRBD1 for D (6 bases). Per germline, CDR1 LNHNV and CDR2 YYDKDF (reference sequence). V lost 5 bases to trimming and J lost 2 bases, with 9 bases between them. The CDR3 has 13 amino acids. The CDR3 sequence: CATSGTGNYGYTF. The CDR3 region has the DNA TGTGCCACCAGCGGAACAGGGAACTATGGCTACACCTTC.

The rearrangement links TRBV30 to TRBJ2-7, with D perhaps TRBD1 (8 bases). CDR1 is GTSNPN, CDR2 SVGIG, per germline (reference sequence). The CDR3 totals 12 residues. CDR3: CAYGQGGREQYF. The CDR3 DNA reads as TGTGCTTACGGACAGGGAGGGAGGGAGCAGTACTTC.

V usage is TRBV4-2 and J usage is TRBJ1-1, with D tentatively TRBD1 (5 bases). Looked up from germline, CDR1 is LGHNA and CDR2 is YNFKEQ. The CDR3 runs to 14 residues. Between the trimmed V and J ends, which lost 0 bases and 10 bases, there was a span of 15 bases. The CDR3 region is CASSQEGGQGGAFF. The CDR3 region has the DNA TGTGCCAGCAGCCAAGAGGGTGGCCAGGGTGGAGCTTTCTTT.

The chain carries TRBV7-2 and TRBJ1-2; the D gene is possibly TRBD1 (5 bases). CDR3 size: 13 residues. In germline, CDR1 is SGHTA, CDR2 FQGNSA. Trimming removed 3 bases from V and 8 bases from J, with 13 bases in between. The CDR3, as DNA: TGTGCCAGCAGCTTTGGGGCTGTGGCCGGCTACACCTTC. This gives the protein CASSFGAVAGYTF.

The V call is TRBV6-5, the J call TRBJ2-5; 13 nucleotides match TRBD2. Germline V gene sequence: CDR1 MNHEY, CDR2 SVGAGI. V lost 5 bases and J lost 3; bases outside the gene matches: 3. CDR3 length: 15 amino acids. CDR3 loop: CASSKGLAGKETQYF. CDR3 sequence (DNA): TGTGCCAGCAGTAAGGGACTAGCGGGGAAAGAGACCCAGTACTTC.

V is TRBV5-1 and J is TRBJ2-3; maybe TRBD2 (6 bases). V was pared by 4 bases and J by 1 base, with 7 bases between. The CDR3 is made up of 13 amino acids. CDR1 is SGHRS and CDR2 is YFSETQ in the germline V gene. CDR3 protein: CASSTGGTDTQYF. Here the CDR3 DNA reads TGCGCCAGCAGCACGGGGGGCACAGATACGCAGTATTTT.

The rearrangement uses TRBV5-4 and TRBJ1-1, with D possibly TRBD1 on 5 matching bases. This CDR3 spans 13 amino acids. In germline, CDR1 is SGHNT, CDR2 YYREEE (reference sequence). Trimming stripped 4 bases from V and 11 bases from J, with 18 bases between. The DNA of the CDR3 is TGTGCCAGCAGCCTCCTGGCAGGGAAGTTCGCTTTCTTT. It yields the protein CASSLLAGKFAFF.

The chain carries TRBV19 and TRBJ1-6, with a weak D call TRBD1 (5 bases). The germline CDR1 and CDR2 sequences are LNHDA and SQIVND (reference sequence). This CDR3 is 14 amino acids long. The V end lost 5 bases, the J end lost 4 bases, and 9 bases lay between the germline ends. CDR3 bases: TGTGCCAGTAGTCCGCAGGGTTATAATTCACCCCTCCACTTT. Translation: CASSPQGYNSPLHF.

CDR3 DNA sequence: TGTGCCAGCAGTAACAGCGGCAACTATGGCTACACCTTC. Its protein product is CASSNSGNYGYTF. The rearrangement uses TRBV6-6 and TRBJ1-2, with D hard to call. Between the trimmed V and J ends, which lost 5 bases and 2 bases, there was a span of 9 bases. The CDR3 runs to 13 residues. CDR1 is MNHNY, CDR2 SVGAGI, per germline (reference sequence).

The rearrangement uses TRBV28 and TRBJ1-5; TRBD1 matches 10 bases. The germline V gene encodes CDR1 MDHEN and CDR2 SYDVKM. This CDR3 contains 15 residues. V shed 6 bases, J shed 4 bases, and the junction held 6 bases outside the gene matches. The CDR3 nucleotides are TGTGCCAGCAGCCCAGGGGGACAGGGGAATCAGCCCCAGCATTTT. This gives the protein CASSPGGQGNQPQHF.